This T cell receptor (beta chain) was identified during a study of stem cell transplantation in POMP-related autoinflammatory disease. Study information: Hypothesis: faulty thymoproteasomes impair CD8+ T-cell selection, skewing TRB repertoires. General study findings and limits: Unique TRB V-J gene pairings were limited in number in patients with PRAID. PRAID patients trended toward lower TRB diversity and higher clonality in all analyzed T-cell subsets.

V was cut by 7 bases and J by 5 bases, with 9 bases left in between. The CDR3 is 12 amino acids. Germline V gives CDR1 SEHNR, CDR2 FQNEAQ (reference sequence). With respect to this clone: Antigen: not known.

Assay used: immunoSEQ multiplex PCR; TCRdb lists only in-frame clones, some missing. This sample has some 9,200 clones, with roughly nine tenths found just once. The clonotype originates from a human donor with POMP-related autoinflammation and immune dysregulation (PRAID). The sequencing here drew on CD8+ T cells from PBMCs, taken before stem cell transplantation. The rearrangement links TRBV7-9 to TRBJ2-1; D may be TRBD2 (7 bases). CDR3 protein: CASIGGDNEQFF. CDR3 coding DNA: TGTGCCAGCATAGGGGGGGACAATGAGCAGTTCTTC. The full variable domain, rest sourced from reference TRBV7-9 and TRBJ2-1, is DTGVSQNPRHKITKRGQNVTFRCDPISEHNRLYWYRQTLGQGPEFLTYFQNEAQLEKSRLLSDRFSAERPKGSFSTLEIQRTEQGDSAMYLCASIGGDNEQFFGPGTRLTVL.